This TCR beta chain was sequenced in a study of OX40 agonist ivuxolimab in advanced cancers. Findings and caveats of the study: Which antigen the expanded peripheral T cells recognized is unknown.

Here immunoSEQ multiplex PCR was the method, and the copy in TCRdb shows in-frame clones only, minus some. The data contain tens of thousands of clones, roughly 89% of them singletons. V lost 1 base to trimming and J lost 1 base; unmatched junction nucleotides: 2. Germline V lookup: CDR1 LNHDA, CDR2 SQIVND (reference sequence). There are 15 residues in the CDR3. On this clone: Its matching antigen is unknown.

The specimen comprised CD4+ or CD8+ T cells sorted from blood, sampled in a trial of the OX40 agonist ivuxolimab. The chain employs TRBV19 and TRBJ1-1; TRBD1 matches 8 bases. The origin of this receptor is an adult with an advanced solid tumor such as melanoma, head and neck, liver or kidney cancer. CDR3 protein: CASSIGGTGNTEAFF. The CDR3 region has the DNA TGTGCCAGTAGTATAGGGGGGACAGGGAACACTGAAGCTTTCTTT.